These 22 T cell receptor beta chains were sequenced from one sample in a study of cytotoxic CD8 clonotypes in ibrutinib-treated CLL. TCRdb keeps only in-frame clones here, not all; method: immunoSEQ multiplex PCR. The sample shows approximately 47,000 clones, 50% to 65% of them seen only once. This specimen consisted of PBMCs, obtained after 24 months of ibrutinib treatment. These receptor sequences come from a human donor with chronic lymphocytic leukemia.

The chain has TRBV14 and TRBJ1-4; no definite D call. In germline, CDR1 is SGHDN, CDR2 FVKESK. This CDR3 has 15 residues. Trimming shortened V by 3 bases and J by 8 bases, and 16 bases separated the two germline ends. CDR3 DNA: TGTGCCAGCAGCCACGTACCGGAGGTACGAGAAAAACTGTTTTTT. It translates to CASSHVPEVREKLFF.

The rearrangement links TRBV5-4 to TRBJ1-2; D is uncertain. The V end was cut by 0 bases, the J end by 3 bases, with 6 bases between. Germline CDR1 is SGHNT and CDR2 is YYREEE (reference sequence). The CDR3 runs to 13 residues. CDR3 sequence reads: CASSLVDYYGYTF. Written as DNA, the CDR3 is TGTGCCAGCAGCTTGGTAGACTACTATGGCTACACCTTC.

Turning to this clone: At one end, the junction sequence differs from germline, possibly due to a read error. CDR3 DNA: TGTGCCAGCAGCTTAGGTGGGACATCTGGCAACACCATATATTTT. Protein sequence: CASSLGGTSGNTIYF. The gene calls are TRBV11-2 and TRBJ1-3; D might be TRBD1 (6 bases). Looked up from germline, CDR1 is SGHAT and CDR2 is FQNNGV. The CDR3 spans 15 residues.

CDR3 sequence reads: CATSRDRGIRGNQPQHF. In DNA, the CDR3 is TGTGCCACAAGCCGGGACAGGGGAATTAGGGGCAATCAGCCCCAGCATTTT. The V gene is TRBV19, the J gene TRBJ1-5, with 10 bases identical to TRBD1. V was clipped by 10 bases and J by 2 bases; unmatched bases: 14. CDR1 is LNHDA and CDR2 is SQIVND in the germline V gene (reference sequence). This CDR3 comprises 17 residues.

A few counts support this clone. The rearrangement joins TRBV11-2 to TRBJ1-1; TRBD1 agrees at 8 bases. Germline V lookup: CDR1 SGHAT, CDR2 FQNNGV. Trimming removed 4 bases from V and 1 base from J; junction bases left unmatched: 11. CDR3 length: 17 residues. CDR3 sequence reads: CASSSHRTGRRNTEAFF. The CDR3 nucleotides are TGTGCCAGCAGCTCCCACCGGACAGGGCGAAGGAACACTGAAGCTTTCTTT.

This clone was picked up a small number of times. The V call is TRBV6-1, the J call TRBJ1-2, with D uncertain. The CDR3 spans 13 residues. Germline assignment: CDR1 MNHNS and CDR2 SASEGT. The germline V and J ends were trimmed by 6 bases and 2 bases, with 10 bases remaining between them. The CDR3 sequence is CASRSTENYGYTF. The CDR3 bases are TGTGCCAGCAGATCCACAGAGAACTATGGCTACACCTTC.

This rearrangement joins TRBV7-8 to TRBJ2-2; D call uncertain. In germline, CDR1 is SGHVS, CDR2 FQNEAQ. This CDR3 is 14 amino acids long. The V end lost 1 base, the J end lost 1 base, and 4 bases lay between the germline ends. The CDR3 nucleotides read TGTGCCAGCAGCTTAGAGTGGAACACCGGGGAGCTGTTTTTT. Amino acid sequence: CASSLEWNTGELFF.

The chain recombines TRBV27 with TRBJ1-2; no firm D call. CDR3 length: 12 amino acids. CDR1 and CDR2 from the germline V gene are MNHEY and SMNVEV (reference sequence). V shed 5 bases and J shed 4 bases, with 8 bases lying between them. CDR3 loop: CASSTVGYGYTF. For the CDR3, the DNA is TGTGCCAGCAGTACGGTGGGCTATGGCTACACCTTC.

This clone has a handful of counts. The chain employs TRBV9 and TRBJ2-5; the D gene is possibly TRBD1 (6 bases). CDR1 is SGDLS and CDR2 is YYNGEE in the germline V gene. CDR3 length equals 15 residues. V dropped 4 bases and J dropped 1 base, with 14 bases sitting between them. The CDR3 loop is CASSNPQGIQETQYF. Written as DNA, the CDR3 is TGTGCCAGCAGCAACCCACAGGGTATCCAAGAGACCCAGTACTTC.

The chain combines TRBV15 with TRBJ1-5; D possibly corresponds to TRBD1 (6 bases). Per germline, CDR1 LNHNV and CDR2 YYDKDF (reference sequence). This CDR3 region has 14 residues. V dropped 5 bases and J dropped 7 bases, with 15 bases sitting between them. The CDR3 region has the DNA TGTGCCACCAGCCCTAGGGGGAGAGAGCAGCCCCAGCATTTT. Its protein product is CATSPRGREQPQHF. The full variable domain, with the rest looked up from reference TRBV15 and TRBJ1-5, is DAMVIQNPRYQVTQFGKPVTLSCSQTLNHNVMYWYQQKSSQAPKLLFHYYDKDFNNEADTPDNFQSRRPNTSFCFLDIRSPGLGDTAMYLCATSPRGREQPQHFGDGTRLSIL.

In its sample, this clone was seen many times. The V and J genes are TRBV19 and TRBJ1-4; D is unresolved. Germline V gene data show CDR1 as LNHDA and CDR2 as SQIVND (reference sequence). The germline V and J ends were trimmed by 4 bases and 0 bases, with 3 bases remaining between them. The CDR3 is 13 residues long. CDR3 region: CASSTATNEKLFF. The CDR3 DNA reads TGTGCCAGTAGTACAGCAACTAATGAAAAACTGTTTTTT. Full variable domain (missing parts from reference TRBV19 and TRBJ1-4): DGGITQSPKYLFRKEGQNVTLSCEQNLNHDAMYWYRQDPGQGLRLIYYSQIVNDFQKGDIAEGYSVSREKKESFPLTVTSAQKNPTAFYLCASSTATNEKLFFGSGTQLSVL.

This clone was seen only once. The chain employs TRBV5-1 and TRBJ2-1, with no clear D. Trimming stripped 1 base from V and 6 bases from J, with 5 bases between. Germline V gene sequence: CDR1 SGHRS, CDR2 YFSETQ. This CDR3 spans 12 amino acids. CDR3 in amino acids: CASSLTSNEQFF. CDR3 coding DNA: TGCGCCAGCAGCTTGACCTCCAATGAGCAGTTCTTC.

J is TRBJ2-5 and V is TRBV2, with TRBD2 as a possible D gene (7 bases). The CDR3 length is 14 residues. Germline values: CDR1 SNHLY, CDR2 FYNNEI. The ends were cut back, 6 bases at V and 5 bases at J, with 16 bases in the middle. This chain's CDR3 is CASREARGGETQYF. As DNA, the CDR3 is TGTGCCAGCAGAGAGGCGAGGGGGGGGGAGACCCAGTACTTC.

CDR3 in DNA: TGTGCCAGCAGCCAGAGACAGGGTGGGGATTCACCCCTCCACTTT. Protein sequence: CASSQRQGGDSPLHF. The chain combines TRBV5-4 with TRBJ1-6; 7 nucleotides line up with TRBD1. This CDR3 is 15 amino acids long. Per germline, CDR1 SGHNT and CDR2 YYREEE (reference sequence). Trimming at V came to 4 bases and at J to 8 bases, leaving 9 bases not matched to a gene. The full variable domain, with the rest looked up from reference TRBV5-4 and TRBJ1-6, is ETGVTQSPTHLIKTRGQQVTLRCSSQSGHNTVSWYQQALGQGPQFIFQYYREEENGRGNFPPRFSGLQFPNYSSELNVNALELDDSALYLCASSQRQGGDSPLHFGNGTRLTVT.

The rearrangement uses TRBV11-2 and TRBJ1-2; the match to TRBD1 covers 9 bases. The CDR3 contains 12 residues. CDR1 is SGHAT and CDR2 is FQNNGV in the germline V gene. V was pared by 5 bases and J by 7 bases, with 2 bases of the junction left unmatched. The CDR3 DNA reads as TGTGCCAGCAGCGCGACAGGGGGTGGCTACACCTTC. It specifies CASSATGGGYTF.

This chain links TRBV19 with TRBJ1-1, with 11 bases aligning to TRBD1. The CDR3 length is 13 residues. Germline lookup yields CDR1 LNHDA and CDR2 SQIVND (reference sequence). V shed 7 bases and J 5 bases; nucleotides not matched to a gene: 3. The CDR3 spells CASMDRGRTEAFF. CDR3 DNA sequence: TGTGCCAGTATGGACAGGGGGCGAACTGAAGCTTTCTTT.

This clone was seen a few times. CDR3 region: CASKGTGVGANVLTF. The DNA of the CDR3 is TGTGCCAGCAAGGGGACAGGGGTTGGGGCCAACGTCCTGACTTTC. The chain links TRBV2 to TRBJ2-6; 10 bases align to TRBD1. The germline CDR1 and CDR2 sequences are SNHLY and FYNNEI. Germline trimming cut 7 bases from V and 3 bases from J; bases unmatched to any gene: 3. This CDR3 has 15 amino acids. Looking up the rest from reference TRBV2 and TRBJ2-6 gives the full variable domain: EPEVTQTPSHQVTQMGQEVILRCVPISNHLYFYWYRQILGQKVEFLVSFYNNEISEKSEIFDDQFSVERPDGSNFTLKIRSTKLEDSAMYFCASKGTGVGANVLTFGAGSRLTVL.

V and J are TRBV7-9 and TRBJ2-2, with D perhaps given as TRBD1 or TRBD2 (5 bases each). Germline V gene data show CDR1 as SEHNR and CDR2 as FQNEAQ (reference sequence). The CDR3 has 12 amino acids. V dropped 11 bases and J dropped 3 bases, with 10 bases sitting between them. CDR3 amino acids: CAGGDDTGELFF. The CDR3 DNA is TGTGCCGGTGGGGACGACACCGGGGAGCTGTTTTTT.

J is TRBJ1-2 and V is TRBV5-1; maybe TRBD1 (5 bases). Germline V gene sequence: CDR1 SGHRS, CDR2 YFSETQ. The CDR3 consists of 17 residues. Deletions cut 0 bases from V and 0 bases from J, with 15 bases between. The CDR3 DNA is TGCGCCAGCAGCTTGGGGGTAGGCACAGGAGCTAACTATGGCTACACCTTC. As protein: CASSLGVGTGANYGYTF.

This chain connects TRBV18 to TRBJ2-2, with D possibly TRBD2 on 5 matching bases. Germline values: CDR1 KGHSH, CDR2 LQKENI. V was trimmed by 2 bases and J by 7 bases, leaving 20 bases between them. The CDR3 contains 17 residues. CDR3: CASSPGSRRIQGGELFF. The CDR3 DNA sequence: TGTGCCAGCTCACCAGGTTCCAGGAGGATACAAGGCGGGGAGCTGTTTTTT.

This chain uses TRBV7-6 with TRBJ2-1; 9 bases line up with TRBD1. V dropped 5 bases and J dropped 6; count of bases not matched to a gene: 8. The CDR3 runs 15 residues. Germline V gene data show CDR1 as SGHVS and CDR2 as FNYEAQ. CDR3 DNA: TGTGCCAGCAGCCCGGGACAGGGAATTATCAATGAGCAGTTCTTC. Residues: CASSPGQGIINEQFF. The variable domain in full, with the rest retrieved from reference TRBV7-6 and TRBJ2-1, is GAGVSQSPRYKVTKRGQDVALRCDPISGHVSLYWYRQALGQGPEFLTYFNYEAQQDKSGLPNDRFSAERPEGSISTLTIQRTEQRDSAMYRCASSPGQGIINEQFFGPGTRLTVL.

V and J are TRBV27 and TRBJ1-2; perhaps TRBD1 as D (5 bases). Germline assignment: CDR1 MNHEY and CDR2 SMNVEV (reference sequence). V shed 2 bases and J shed 8 bases, with 15 bases lying between them. The CDR3 is 14 amino acids. CDR3 residues: CASSLQDKGRGYTF. DNA for the CDR3: TGTGCCAGCAGTTTACAGGACAAAGGGAGGGGCTACACCTTC.